Shown below are 20 T cell receptor beta chains from a single sample sequenced in a study of beta chain bispecific antibodies for T cell cancers. T cells were expanded from blood mononuclear cells for about three days with anti-CD3 OKT3 or CD3/CD28 beads. Study results and limitations: Normal T cells contributed less of the targeted TRBV signal than the leukemia cells did.

TCRdb redid the calling of the 5' RACE reads with MiXCR, one entry per CDR3 protein. This sample yields 20,000 or so distinct CDR3 sequences, of which approximately 2.6% are seen a single time; under 35% belongs to the top ten. These receptors have no identified antigens. The sample consisted of healthy donor T cells cultured with leukemia cells. The receptors come from a human donor in good health. Some clones in this sample may be carry-over from other donors' samples.

This clonotype was detected ten times or more. V gene TRBV12-3 or TRBV12-4 combines with J gene TRBJ1-1; TRBD1 agrees at 8 bases. This CDR3 has 13 residues. J was trimmed by 5 bases and V by 5 bases; bases with no gene match: 4. CDR3 sequence: CASSNGQGTEAFF. In DNA form, the CDR3 reads TGTGCCAGCAGTAATGGACAGGGAACTGAAGCTTTCTTT.

This clonotype was recorded many times. The V and J genes are TRBV7-3 and TRBJ2-1, with D possibly being TRBD1 or TRBD2 (6 bases each). Germline values: CDR1 SGHTA, CDR2 FQGTGA. This CDR3 contains 15 residues. Deletions cut 5 bases from V and 5 bases from J, with 16 bases between. As DNA, the CDR3 is TGTGCCAGCAGCGCTGTGGGGGGCGAGGACAATGAGCAGTTCTTC. Protein: CASSAVGGEDNEQFF.

This clonotype has at least ten counts. The V call is TRBV25-1, the J call TRBJ2-5; 9 bases line up with TRBD2. The germline V gene encodes CDR1 MGHDK and CDR2 SYGVNS. The CDR3 is made up of 15 amino acids. V dropped 6 bases and J dropped 1; count of bases not matched to a gene: 6. The CDR3 region is CASRNSGGPQETQYF. CDR3 nucleotides: TGTGCCAGCAGGAATAGCGGGGGACCCCAAGAGACCCAGTACTTC.

This clonotype was detected many times. The CDR3 region has the DNA TGTGCCAGCAGCTCGGGACCAAGTAATTCACCCCTCCACTTT. Encoded protein: CASSSGPSNSPLHF. The rearrangement uses TRBV28 and TRBJ1-6; maybe TRBD1 (5 bases). V was shortened by 6 bases and J by 6 bases, with 12 bases between the two germline ends. The germline gives CDR1 MDHEN, CDR2 SYDVKM. CDR3 length: 14 amino acids.

This clonotype was counted many times. The chain recombines TRBV12-3 or TRBV12-4 with TRBJ2-1; the match to TRBD2 covers 7 bases. This CDR3 has 18 residues. V lost 6 bases and J lost 7; bases outside the gene matches: 21. The CDR3 DNA sequence: TGTGCCAGCAGATCCCTCTTTTTAGCGGGTACTTCGGGAAATGAGCAGTTCTTC. Translated, it gives CASRSLFLAGTSGNEQFF.

This clonotype was detected many times. The V gene is TRBV29-1, the J gene TRBJ1-1; TRBD1 matches at 7 bases. Losses at the gene ends were 6 bases for V and 1 base for J; bases not matched to a gene: 5. The germline V gene encodes CDR1 SQVTM and CDR2 ANQGSEA. The CDR3 runs 13 residues. The chain's CDR3 is CSVPRQGNTEAFF. Here the CDR3 DNA reads TGCAGCGTCCCGAGACAGGGGAACACTGAAGCTTTCTTT.

This clonotype came up many times. V and J are TRBV3-1 and TRBJ2-5; 7 positions match TRBD1. Looked up from germline, CDR1 is LGHDT and CDR2 is YNNKEL (reference sequence). The V gene end was trimmed by 4 bases and the J gene end by 5 bases; junction bases not matched to a gene: 13. The CDR3 spans 16 residues. CDR3 nucleotides: TGTGCCAGCAGCCCCCGCGTAGGGGGCGCGGGTGAGACCCAGTACTTC. Translated: CASSPRVGGAGETQYF.

This clonotype was counted only a few times. The rearrangement links TRBV20-1 to TRBJ2-5, with 8 bases lining up with TRBD1. The V segment lost 4 bases and the J segment 8 bases; nucleotides outside the gene matches: 6. The CDR3 has 12 amino acids. Germline CDR1 reads DFQATT; CDR2 reads SNEGSKA (reference sequence). The DNA for the CDR3 is TGCAGTGCTATAGACAGGGGAAGAACCCAGTACTTC. This gives the protein CSAIDRGRTQYF.

This clonotype was observed at least ten times. This chain joins TRBV6-5 and TRBJ2-5; TRBD1 matches at 9 bases. The CDR3 has 16 residues. The germline V gene encodes CDR1 MNHEY and CDR2 SVGAGI. V gave up 0 bases and J gave up 6 bases; unmatched junction bases: 8. The CDR3 sequence: CASSYSGTGRSKTQYF. CDR3 sequence (DNA): TGTGCCAGCAGTTACTCCGGGACAGGGCGGTCGAAGACCCAGTACTTC.

The V and J genes are TRBV2 and TRBJ2-6, with TRBD1 identical over 11 bases. The CDR3 covers 18 residues. The junction had 11 bases not matched to a gene; V was cut back by 7 bases and J by 3 bases. Germline lookup yields CDR1 SNHLY and CDR2 FYNNEI. The CDR3 reads CASTAGTGGLGGANVLTF. In DNA form, the CDR3 reads TGTGCCAGCACCGCTGGGACAGGGGGTTTAGGTGGGGCCAACGTCCTGACTTTC.

This clonotype was detected a few times. One junction end disagrees with the germline gene, perhaps due to a read error. This chain links TRBV20-1 with TRBJ2-2, with 7 nucleotides matching TRBD1. Germline values: CDR1 DFQATT, CDR2 SNEGSKA (reference sequence). The CDR3 runs 13 residues. The CDR3 here is CGAGPGQAGELFF. CDR3 DNA sequence: TGCGGTGCTGGACCCGGACAGGCCGGGGAGCTGTTTTTT.

Concerning this clonotype itself: A much larger clone sits a single nucleotide away, making a read error possible. V is TRBV27 and J is TRBJ2-7; D might be TRBD2 (5 bases). The CDR3 extends over 12 amino acids. V was pared by 5 bases and J by 6 bases, with 11 bases between. CDR1 and CDR2 from the germline V gene are MNHEY and SMNVEV (reference sequence). DNA for the CDR3: TGTGCCAGCAGTACGGGGTCTGGCGAGCAGTACTTC. Translation: CASSTGSGEQYF.

This clonotype was recorded many times. The V gene is TRBV11-2, the J gene TRBJ2-1; 11 bases align to TRBD2. This CDR3 is 16 amino acids long. Germline loops: CDR1 SGHAT, CDR2 FQNNGV. The trim removed 5 bases at V and 2 bases at J, leaving 5 bases unmatched. CDR3 in amino acids: CASSLLAGATYNEQFF. The CDR3 coding sequence is TGTGCCAGCAGCCTACTAGCGGGGGCCACCTACAATGAGCAGTTCTTC.

In its sample, this clonotype was seen many times. The chain combines TRBV28 with TRBJ2-1; 11 bases are shared with TRBD1. This CDR3 contains 20 residues. Germline V gene data show CDR1 as MDHEN and CDR2 as SYDVKM. V was clipped by 5 bases and J by 2 bases; unmatched bases: 17. CDR3 nucleotides: TGTGCCAGCAGTCCACGGGACAGGGGGTTACACAGTACAACCTACAATGAGCAGTTCTTC. This translates into CASSPRDRGLHSTTYNEQFF.

In this sample, this clonotype turned up a few times. The chain carries TRBV19 and TRBJ1-5, with D unresolved. This CDR3 region has 15 residues. Germline V lookup: CDR1 LNHDA, CDR2 SQIVND (reference sequence). The germline V and J ends were trimmed by 7 bases and 3 bases, with 16 bases remaining between them. The CDR3, as DNA: TGTGCCAGTAAAACCGACGTTGGACTCAATCAGCCCCAGCATTTT. Amino acid sequence: CASKTDVGLNQPQHF.

This clonotype is medium-sized. The chain joins TRBV20-1 to TRBJ1-2; no definite D call. CDR3 length: 16 amino acids. Trimming stripped 0 bases from V and 7 bases from J, with 21 bases between. Germline loops: CDR1 DFQATT, CDR2 SNEGSKA (reference sequence). The CDR3 region is CSARDTAEIGIFGYTF. The CDR3 DNA sequence: TGCAGTGCTAGAGATACCGCCGAGATTGGGATTTTTGGCTACACCTTC.

This clonotype is medium-sized (0.01 to 0.1%) in the sample. The chain joins TRBV28 to TRBJ2-1; either TRBD1 or TRBD2 may fit D (5 bases each). V was shortened by 4 bases and J by 5 bases, with 21 bases between the two germline ends. The germline gives CDR1 MDHEN, CDR2 SYDVKM. The CDR3 runs 17 residues. This CDR3 reads CASSYPLGAGSDNEQFF. CDR3 nucleotides: TGTGCCAGCAGTTATCCCCTCGGGGCAGGGAGCGACAATGAGCAGTTCTTC.

This clonotype appeared many times. V usage is TRBV20-1 and J usage is TRBJ2-1; D not resolved. CDR3 length: 12 residues. With 4 bases removed from V and 10 bases from J, the gap between germline ends came to 14 bases. CDR1 and CDR2 (germline): DFQATT, SNEGSKA (reference sequence). CDR3 nucleotide sequence: TGCAGTGCTACAGAATTTGACGGCGAGCAGTTCTTC. Amino acid sequence: CSATEFDGEQFF.

This clonotype was counted ten times or more. The rearrangement uses TRBV5-1 and TRBJ2-7; 12 positions agree with TRBD1. CDR3 length equals 15 residues. Germline trimming cut 4 bases from V and 3 bases from J; bases unmatched to any gene: 5. Germline CDR1 is SGHRS and CDR2 is YFSETQ. The CDR3 is CASSTGDRGLYEQYF. The DNA of the CDR3 is TGCGCCAGCAGCACCGGGGACAGGGGGCTCTACGAGCAGTACTTC.

This clonotype was observed a handful of times. This chain links TRBV13 with TRBJ2-1; perhaps TRBD2 as D (5 bases). CDR3 length equals 13 residues. V was cut by 5 bases and J by 9 bases, with 14 bases left in between. Germline loops: CDR1 PRHDT, CDR2 FYEKMQ (reference sequence). The CDR3: CASSPTIGGEQFF. The CDR3 bases are TGTGCCAGCAGCCCGACTATTGGCGGTGAGCAGTTCTTC.